This T cell receptor beta chain was identified in a study of cytomegalovirus exposure and HLA in healthy donors. Points from the study as a whole: About 87% or about 30% of the time was how often most TCR beta V segments were productive, according to an earlier analysis. Later analysis identified a missense DCLRE1C variant that was linked to TCR beta V- and J-gene trimming. The study had only CMV serostatus as immune exposure information. The classifier reportedly diagnosed cytomegalovirus status with high sensitivity and specificity.

This CDR3 contains 17 residues. With 60 Vbeta and 13 Jbeta primers, the PCR was carried out. The table came from immunoSEQ multiplex PCR; TCRdb's copy has only in-frame clones and leaves some out. The table for this sample gives 100,000 to 150,000 clones. A note on this clone: Its antigen is not known.

This clonotype was sampled from a woman aged 40 to 55 in good health and CMV-seropositive. The sample comprised PBMCs. The chain couples TRBV21-1 to TRBJ2-2; the table calls TRBD2, which could not be checked here. TRBV21-1 is marked as a pseudogene. As DNA, the CDR3 is TGTGCCAGCAGCAAAGATAGCCACCCCGGAATCACCGGGGAGCTGTTTTTT. Translated, it gives CASSKDSHPGITGELFF.